A selection of T cell receptor beta chains follows, all from one sample in a study of T cells after yellow fever vaccination. TCRdb recomputed calls from the 5' RACE reads with MiXCR, one row per CDR3 protein. The data contain approximately 510,000 distinct CDR3 sequences, roughly a fifth of them singletons. The sequencing here drew on PBMCs, taken less than 25 days after the first yellow fever vaccination. Receptors were obtained from a man between 18 and 29 years old who received the YFV17D yellow fever vaccine. The CDR3 runs from the conserved cysteine through the conserved F or W. The order of the fields is clone size, J gene, D gene, V gene, CDR3 length, CDR3 protein, CDR3 DNA. A D gene is named only where the DNA matches it firmly. The size of a clone is reported for some rows only, either as once, few or many, or as a class for expanded clones.

size: .
J: TRBJ1-4
D: TRBD1
V: TRBV9
length: 15
CDR3: CASSVDGTGGEKLFF
DNA: TGTGCCAGCAGCGTAGATGGGACAGGGGGTGAAAAACTGTTTTTT

size: few
J: TRBJ1-1
D: .
V: TRBV6-5
length: 11
CDR3: CASGRNTEAFF
DNA: TGTGCCAGCGGGAGAAACACTGAAGCTTTCTTT

size: .
J: TRBJ1-1
D: TRBD1
V: TRBV20-1
length: 15
CDR3: CSARDGQGPNTEAFF
DNA: TGCAGTGCTAGAGATGGACAGGGACCGAACACTGAAGCTTTCTTT

size: .
J: TRBJ2-5
D: .
V: TRBV6-2/TRBV6-3
length: 14
CDR3: CASTLSGVWETQYF
DNA: TGTGCCAGCACTCTGTCGGGGGTTTGGGAGACCCAGTACTTC

size: .
J: TRBJ1-2
D: TRBD1
V: TRBV7-9
length: 15
CDR3: CASSRDREPFYGYTF
DNA: TGTGCCAGCAGCCGAGACAGGGAACCCTTCTATGGCTACACCTTC

size: .
J: TRBJ2-5
D: .
V: TRBV29-1
length: 12
CDR3: CSVKTVGETQYF
DNA: TGCAGCGTAAAGACAGTCGGGGAGACCCAGTACTTC

size: .
J: TRBJ2-3
D: .
V: TRBV12-3/TRBV12-4
length: 14
CDR3: CASSFTYRGDTQYF
DNA: TGTGCCAGCAGTTTTACCTACCGGGGAGATACGCAGTATTTT

size: .
J: TRBJ2-7
D: .
V: TRBV29-1
length: 10
CDR3: CSVSRDEQYF
DNA: TGCAGCGTCTCCAGGGACGAGCAGTACTTC

size: once
J: TRBJ2-5
D: TRBD2
V: TRBV5-1
length: 17
CDR3: CASSETNPSGGQETQYF
DNA: TGCGCCAGCAGCGAGACCAATCCTAGCGGGGGACAAGAGACCCAGTACTTC

size: .
J: TRBJ1-2
D: TRBD1
V: TRBV20-1
length: 12
CDR3: CSASDRGDGYTF
DNA: TGCAGTGCTTCGGACAGGGGGGATGGCTACACCTTC

size: few
J: TRBJ2-5
D: .
V: TRBV27
length: 13
CDR3: CASSWGRLETQYF
DNA: TGTGCCAGCAGTTGGGGGCGCTTAGAGACCCAGTACTTC

size: .
J: TRBJ2-3
D: .
V: TRBV27
length: 14
CDR3: CASSSRGIRDTQYF
DNA: TGTGCCAGCAGTTCTAGGGGCATAAGAGATACGCAGTATTTT

size: few
J: TRBJ1-1
D: TRBD1
V: TRBV6-5
length: 16
CDR3: CASSYSTGGYNTEAFF
DNA: TGTGCCAGCAGTTACTCGACAGGGGGCTATAACACTGAAGCTTTCTTT

size: .
J: TRBJ1-1
D: .
V: TRBV12-3/TRBV12-4
length: 15
CDR3: CASTTGVGGNTEAFF
DNA: TGTGCCAGCACCACCGGGGTCGGGGGGAACACTGAAGCTTTCTTT

size: few
J: TRBJ1-1
D: .
V: TRBV3-1
length: 14
CDR3: CASSLWPMNTEAFF
DNA: TGTGCCAGCAGCCTTTGGCCGATGAACACTGAAGCTTTCTTT

size: .
J: TRBJ2-5
D: TRBD2
V: TRBV6-1
length: 15
CDR3: CASTKAAGVRETQYF
DNA: TGTGCCAGTACTAAGGCGGCGGGGGTGAGGGAGACCCAGTACTTC